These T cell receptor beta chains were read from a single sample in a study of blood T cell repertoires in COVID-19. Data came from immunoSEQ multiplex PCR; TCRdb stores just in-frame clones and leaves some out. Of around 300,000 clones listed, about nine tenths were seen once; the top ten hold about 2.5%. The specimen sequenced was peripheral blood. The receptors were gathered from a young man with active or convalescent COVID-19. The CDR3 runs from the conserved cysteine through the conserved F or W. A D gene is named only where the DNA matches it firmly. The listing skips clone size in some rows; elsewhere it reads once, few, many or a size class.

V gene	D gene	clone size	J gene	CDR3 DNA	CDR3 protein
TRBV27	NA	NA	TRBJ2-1	TGTGCCAGCAGTTTACTCCCGAGCTCCTACAATGAGCAGTTCTTC	CASSLLPSSYNEQFF
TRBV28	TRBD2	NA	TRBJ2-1	TGTGCCAGCAGTTTAGAACTAGCGCCTGACAATGAGCAGTTCTTC	CASSLELAPDNEQFF
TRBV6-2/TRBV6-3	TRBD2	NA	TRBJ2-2	TGTGCCAGCAGTTATCCTAGCGGGGGCGCGAGGACCGGGGAGCTGTTTTTT	CASSYPSGGARTGELFF
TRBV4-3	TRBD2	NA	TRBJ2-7	TGCGCCAGCAGCCTTGGGCGGGGGAATCCCTACGAGCAGTACTTC	CASSLGRGNPYEQYF
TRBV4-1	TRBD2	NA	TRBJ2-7	TGCGCCAGCAGCCCGTATAAAACAACTAGCGGGATCTCCTACGAGCAGTACTTC	CASSPYKTTSGISYEQYF
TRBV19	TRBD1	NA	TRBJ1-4	TGTGCCAGTAGTCCCGGGACAGGGGGCTTTCCAACTAATGAAAAACTGTTTTTT	CASSPGTGGFPTNEKLFF
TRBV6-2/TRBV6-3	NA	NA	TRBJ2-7	TGTGCCAGCAGTTACAAAGGGGGAAGAACCTACGAGCAGTACTTC	CASSYKGGRTYEQYF
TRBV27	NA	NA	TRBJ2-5	TGTGCCAGCAGTTTATTGGCCTTCGGGGGGCGGGAGACCCAGTACTTC	CASSLLAFGGRETQYF
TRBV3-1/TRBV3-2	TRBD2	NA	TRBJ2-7	TGTGCCAGCAGCCAGGGGACTAGCGGAAACTACGAGCAGTACTTC	CASSQGTSGNYEQYF
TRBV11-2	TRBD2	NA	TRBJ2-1	TGTGCCACCAGGACTAGCGGGAGTCATGAGCAGTTCTTC	CATRTSGSHEQFF
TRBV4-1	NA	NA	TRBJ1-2	TGCGCCAGCAGCTTCGGCCAGGACAGTCGTAGCTACACCTTC	CASSFGQDSRSYTF
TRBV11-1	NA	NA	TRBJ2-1	TGTGCCAGCAGCTTAAGCGCTCCAAATGAGCAGTTCTTC	CASSLSAPNEQFF
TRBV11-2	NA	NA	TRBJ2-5	TGTGCCAGCAGCCCCAGGCAGACCCAGTACTTC	CASSPRQTQYF
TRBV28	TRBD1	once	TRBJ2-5	TGTGCCAGCACCCCGACCGGGACAGCTCTCCAAGAGACCCAGTACTTC	CASTPTGTALQETQYF
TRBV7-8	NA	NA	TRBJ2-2	TGTGCCAGCAGCTTGGGGAGGTCCGGGGAGCTGTTTTTT	CASSLGRSGELFF
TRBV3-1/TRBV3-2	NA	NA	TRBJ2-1	TGTGCCAGCAGCCAAGAATTCTTGGGGGCGGACTCCTACAATGAGCAGTTCTTC	CASSQEFLGADSYNEQFF
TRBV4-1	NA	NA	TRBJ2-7	TGCGCCAGCAGCCTTTTCGGCGACAGGGGTAGCCTTGGGGGGGGCGAGCAGTACTTC	CASSLFGDRGSLGGGEQYF
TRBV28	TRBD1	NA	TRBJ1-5	TGTGCCAGCAGTTCCGGGACAGGGAATCAGCCCCAGCATTTT	CASSSGTGNQPQHF
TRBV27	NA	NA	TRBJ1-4	TGTGCCAGCAGTAAAATCGGGGTACTGGATGAAAAACTGTTTTTT	CASSKIGVLDEKLFF
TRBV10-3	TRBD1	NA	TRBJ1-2	TGTGCCATCAGAGGACAGGCTAGCGGCTACACCTTC	CAIRGQASGYTF
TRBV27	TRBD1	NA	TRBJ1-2	TGTGCCAGCAGCTTAGACAGGGTAAAGGGCTACACCTTC	CASSLDRVKGYTF
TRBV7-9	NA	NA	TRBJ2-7	TGTGCCAGCAGCTTAACACAGAACCCTTCCCACGAGCAGTACTTC	CASSLTQNPSHEQYF
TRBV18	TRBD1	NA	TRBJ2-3	TGTGCCAGCTCACCTGGACAGGGACCACGCTCCACAGATACGCAGTATTTT	CASSPGQGPRSTDTQYF
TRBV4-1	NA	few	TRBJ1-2	TGCGCCAGCAGCCAGATCCACAGTTCAATCTATGGCTACACCTTC	CASSQIHSSIYGYTF
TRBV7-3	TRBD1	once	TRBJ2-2	TGTGCCAGCAGCTTAGCAGGGGGTACCGGGGAGCTGTTTTTT	CASSLAGGTGELFF
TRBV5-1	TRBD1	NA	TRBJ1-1	TGCGCCAGCAGCTTGGCGACAGGGACAGCTGAAGCTTTCTTT	CASSLATGTAEAFF
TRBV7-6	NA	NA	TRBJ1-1	TGTGCCAGCAGCTCCTCCCACCTTACAACAACTGAAGCTTTCTTT	CASSSSHLTTTEAFF
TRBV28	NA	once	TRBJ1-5	TGTGCCAGCAGTTTAAGCAGCAATCAGCCCCAGCATTTT	CASSLSSNQPQHF
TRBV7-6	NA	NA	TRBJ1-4	TGTGCCAGCAGCTCCTTAGGAGGGTCGAATGAAAAACTGTTTTTT	CASSSLGGSNEKLFF
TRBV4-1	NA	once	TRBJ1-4	TGCGCCAGCAGCCCCCTGGCCACTAATGAAAAACTGTTTTTT	CASSPLATNEKLFF
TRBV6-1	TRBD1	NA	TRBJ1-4	TGTGCCAGCAGTGGAATTACGACAGGGGGCGGTGAAAAACTGTTTTTT	CASSGITTGGGEKLFF
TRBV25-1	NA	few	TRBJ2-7	TGTGCCAGCAGGGAATCACAGGGTTACGAGCAGTACTTC	CASRESQGYEQYF
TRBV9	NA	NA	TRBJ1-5	TGTGCCAGCAGCGTAACAGGGAATCAGCCCCAGCATTTT	CASSVTGNQPQHF
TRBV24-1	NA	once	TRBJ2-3	TGTGCCACCAGTGACTTGGACAGCCCTAGCACAGATACGCAGTATTTT	CATSDLDSPSTDTQYF
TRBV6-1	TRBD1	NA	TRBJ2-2	TGTGCCAGCAGTGAACGGACAGGGCCACTGAACACCGGGGAGCTGTTTTTT	CASSERTGPLNTGELFF
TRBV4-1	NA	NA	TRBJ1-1	TGCGCCAGCAGCCAAGATTTCGCTGAAGCTTTCTTT	CASSQDFAEAFF
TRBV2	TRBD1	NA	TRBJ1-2	TGTGCCAGCCGGACAGGGGGCGACTATTACACCTTC	CASRTGGDYYTF
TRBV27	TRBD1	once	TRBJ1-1	TGTGCCAGCAGTTCGACAGGGGGCGCGAAGGCTTTCTTT	CASSSTGGAKAFF
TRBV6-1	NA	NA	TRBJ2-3	TGTGCCAGCAGTGAATTGGCAGGTTCAGTAGATACGCAGTATTTT	CASSELAGSVDTQYF
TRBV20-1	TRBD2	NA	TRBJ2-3	TGCAGTGCTAGTATCGCGGGGGGGTACACAGATACGCAGTATTTT	CSASIAGGYTDTQYF
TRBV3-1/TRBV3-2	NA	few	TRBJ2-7	TGTGCCAGCAGCCAACTATACGAGCAGTACTTC	CASSQLYEQYF
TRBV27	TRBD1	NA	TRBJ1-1	TGTGCCAGCAGTTGGACAGGGAACACTGAAGCTTTCTTT	CASSWTGNTEAFF
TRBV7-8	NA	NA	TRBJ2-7	TGTGCCAGCAGCTTACGGCAGGCCGGTAATCACTACGAGCAGTACTTC	CASSLRQAGNHYEQYF
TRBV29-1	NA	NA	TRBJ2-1	TGCAGCGTTGTATTTTCTAGTGGCCTCGGAGATGAGCAGTTCTTC	CSVVFSSGLGDEQFF
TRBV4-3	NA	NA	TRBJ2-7	TGCGCCAGCAGCTCGGTCCGGGGACAACCCTACGAGCAGTACTTC	CASSSVRGQPYEQYF
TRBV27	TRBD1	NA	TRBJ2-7	TGTGCCAGCAGCCACAGGGGTCTCTACGAGCAGTACTTC	CASSHRGLYEQYF
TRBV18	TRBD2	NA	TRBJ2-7	TGTGCCAGCTCACCCCGTAGCGGGGATCGCGGCTACGAGCAGTACTTC	CASSPRSGDRGYEQYF
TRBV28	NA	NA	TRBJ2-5	TGTGCCAGCAGGCTGACTAGAATCCAGGAGACCCAGTACTTC	CASRLTRIQETQYF
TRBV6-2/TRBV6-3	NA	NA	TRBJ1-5	TGTGCCAGCAGCCCGGGGCTCTTTAATCAGCCCCAGCATTTT	CASSPGLFNQPQHF
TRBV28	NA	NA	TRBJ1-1	TGTGCCAGCATCACACAGAACACTGAAGCTTTCTTT	CASITQNTEAFF